This TCR beta chain was captured in a study of shared clonotypes between healthy human individuals. The protocol was immunoSEQ multiplex PCR, while the TCRdb copy is restricted to in-frame clones and leaves out a portion. The sample consists of 180,000 or so clones, 85% to 95% of them appearing once. The length of the CDR3 is 17 residues. CDR1 is SGHAT and CDR2 is FQNNGV in the germline V gene. V was trimmed by 1 base and J by 0 bases, leaving 16 bases between them. This receptor was identified in a woman aged 30 to 39 in good health. Material for sequencing was naive CD4+ T cells sorted from blood. Subset described: CD45RA+ positively selected. The chain is built from TRBV11-2 and TRBJ2-7, with D possibly TRBD2 on 5 matching bases. CDR3 sequence reads: CASSLVGGGGGSYEQYF. In nucleotides, the CDR3 is TGTGCCAGCAGCTTAGTTGGCGGAGGAGGAGGCTCCTACGAGCAGTACTTC.